The clone carrying this TCR beta chain was seen a single time. This sample was taken from a study of blood T cell repertoires in COVID-19. CDR1 and CDR2 from the germline V gene are MDHEN and SYDVKM. This CDR3 is 14 amino acids long. V was clipped by 8 bases and J by 5 bases; unmatched bases: 8. The table came from immunoSEQ multiplex PCR; TCRdb's copy has only in-frame clones and leaves some out. The sample holds 73,000 or so clones, roughly 85% seen once. Sequences were obtained from peripheral blood. The J gene is TRBJ2-1, the V gene TRBV28; 8 bases line up with TRBD2. The receptor was derived from a man under 40 with acute or convalescent COVID-19. The CDR3 DNA follows: TGTGCCAGCCGAACTAGCGGAGTAAACAATGAGCAGTTCTTC. It is translated as CASRTSGVNNEQFF.